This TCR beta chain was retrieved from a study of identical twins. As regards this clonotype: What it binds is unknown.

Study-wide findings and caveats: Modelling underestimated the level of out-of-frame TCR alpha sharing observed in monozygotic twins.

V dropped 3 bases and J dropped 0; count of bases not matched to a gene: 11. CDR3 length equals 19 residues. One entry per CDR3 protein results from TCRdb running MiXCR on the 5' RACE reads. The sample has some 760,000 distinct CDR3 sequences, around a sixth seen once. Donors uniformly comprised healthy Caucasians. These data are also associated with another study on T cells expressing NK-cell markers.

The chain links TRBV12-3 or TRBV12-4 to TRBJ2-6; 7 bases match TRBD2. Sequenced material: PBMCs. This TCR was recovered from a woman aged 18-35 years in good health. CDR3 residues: CASSFSGTTYNSGANVLTF. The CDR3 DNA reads TGTGCCAGCAGTTTCTCCGGGACTACATATAACTCTGGGGCCAACGTCCTGACTTTC.